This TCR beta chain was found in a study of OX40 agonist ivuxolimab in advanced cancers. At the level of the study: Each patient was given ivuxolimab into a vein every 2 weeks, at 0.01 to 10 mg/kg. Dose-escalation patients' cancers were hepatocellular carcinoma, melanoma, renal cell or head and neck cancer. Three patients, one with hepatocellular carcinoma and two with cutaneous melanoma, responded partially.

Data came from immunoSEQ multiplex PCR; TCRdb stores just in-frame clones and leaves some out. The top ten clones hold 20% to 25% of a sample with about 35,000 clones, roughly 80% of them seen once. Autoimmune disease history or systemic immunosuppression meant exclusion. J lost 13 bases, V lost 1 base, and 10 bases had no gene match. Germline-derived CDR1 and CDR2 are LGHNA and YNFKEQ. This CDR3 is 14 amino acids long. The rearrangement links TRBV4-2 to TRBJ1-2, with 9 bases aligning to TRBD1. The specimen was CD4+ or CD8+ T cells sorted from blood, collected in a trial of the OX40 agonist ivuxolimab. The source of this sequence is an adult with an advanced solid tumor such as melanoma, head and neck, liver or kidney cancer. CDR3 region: CASSQGTGGAGRTF. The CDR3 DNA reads TGTGCCAGCAGCCAAGGAACAGGGGGCGCAGGTCGCACCTTC.